This T cell receptor beta chain appears in the sequencing data of a study of CD8+CD57+ T cells in acquired aplastic anemia. Using genomic DNA as the template, TCR beta VDJ and CDR3 profiling was carried out. TCRdb independently ran MiXCR on the reads; one entry per CDR3 protein. This sample has more than 150,000 distinct CDR3 sequences; 46% occur once, and the top ten carry approximately 2.9%. This CDR3 has 20 amino acids. Trimming removed 0 bases from V and 3 bases from J; junction bases left unmatched: 17. The germline V gene encodes CDR1 SGHAT and CDR2 FQDESV (reference sequence). Sequencing was performed on sorted CD4+, CD8+, or CD8+CD57+ T cells (not recorded which) from PBMCs. The source is a human donor in good health. The chain is built from TRBV11-1 and TRBJ2-1; 7 nucleotides align to TRBD2. This CDR3 reads CASSLAAQVSSGRNYNEQFF. The CDR3 DNA reads TGTGCCAGCAGCTTAGCCGCACAGGTCTCCTCCGGGAGGAACTACAATGAGCAGTTCTTC.